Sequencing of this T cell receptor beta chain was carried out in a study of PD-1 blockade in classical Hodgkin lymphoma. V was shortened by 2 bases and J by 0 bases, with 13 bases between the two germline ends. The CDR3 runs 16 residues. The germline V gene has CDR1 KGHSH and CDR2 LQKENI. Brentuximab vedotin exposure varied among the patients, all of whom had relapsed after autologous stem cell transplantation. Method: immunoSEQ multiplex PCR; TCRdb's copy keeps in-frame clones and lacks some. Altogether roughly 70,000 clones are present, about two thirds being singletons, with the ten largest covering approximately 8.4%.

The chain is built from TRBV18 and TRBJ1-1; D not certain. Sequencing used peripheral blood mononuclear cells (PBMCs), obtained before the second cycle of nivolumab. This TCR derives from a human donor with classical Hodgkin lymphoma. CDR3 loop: CASSPSSGFLNTEAFF. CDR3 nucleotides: TGTGCCAGCTCACCATCCTCCGGGTTCTTGAACACTGAAGCTTTCTTT. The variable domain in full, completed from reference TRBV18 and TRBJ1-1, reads NAGVMQNPRHLVRRRGQEARLRCSPMKGHSHVYWYRQLPEEGLKFMVYLQKENIIDESGMPKERFSAEFPKEGPSILRIQQVVRGDSAAYFCASSPSSGFLNTEAFFGQGTRLTVV.